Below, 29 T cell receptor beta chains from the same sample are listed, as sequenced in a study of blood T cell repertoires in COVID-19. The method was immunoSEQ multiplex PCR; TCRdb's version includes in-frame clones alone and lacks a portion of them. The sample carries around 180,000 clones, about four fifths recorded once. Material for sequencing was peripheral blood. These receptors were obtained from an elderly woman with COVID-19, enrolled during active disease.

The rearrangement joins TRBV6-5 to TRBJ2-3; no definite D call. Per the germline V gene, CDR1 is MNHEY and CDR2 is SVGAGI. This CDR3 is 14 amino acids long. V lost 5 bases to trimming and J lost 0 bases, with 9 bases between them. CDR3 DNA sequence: TGTGCCAGCAGTCGTTCCTCTAGCACAGATACGCAGTATTTT. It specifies CASSRSSSTDTQYF.

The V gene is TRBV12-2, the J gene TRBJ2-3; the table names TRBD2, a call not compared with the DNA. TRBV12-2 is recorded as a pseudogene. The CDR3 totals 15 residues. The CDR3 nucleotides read TGTGCAAGTCGCTTACCGGGAACTAGCACAGATACGCAGTATTTT. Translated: CASRLPGTSTDTQYF.

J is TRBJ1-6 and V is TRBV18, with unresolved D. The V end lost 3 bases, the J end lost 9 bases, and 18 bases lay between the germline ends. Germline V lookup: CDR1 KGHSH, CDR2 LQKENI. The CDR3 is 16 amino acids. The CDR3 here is CASSPVSISGGSPLHF. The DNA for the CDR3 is TGTGCCAGCTCACCCGTCTCCATAAGCGGCGGTTCACCCCTCCACTTT.

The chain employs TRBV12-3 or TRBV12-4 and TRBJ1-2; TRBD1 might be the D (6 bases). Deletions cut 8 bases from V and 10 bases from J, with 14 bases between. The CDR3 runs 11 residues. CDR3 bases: TGTGCCAGCTCCTCCGGACAGACCTACACCTTC. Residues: CASSSGQTYTF.

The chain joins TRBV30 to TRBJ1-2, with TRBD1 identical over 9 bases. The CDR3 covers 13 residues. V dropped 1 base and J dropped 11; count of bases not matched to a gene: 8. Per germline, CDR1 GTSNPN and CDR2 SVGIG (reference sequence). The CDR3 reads CAWSDWTGAEYTF. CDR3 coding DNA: TGTGCCTGGAGTGATTGGACAGGGGCTGAGTACACCTTC.

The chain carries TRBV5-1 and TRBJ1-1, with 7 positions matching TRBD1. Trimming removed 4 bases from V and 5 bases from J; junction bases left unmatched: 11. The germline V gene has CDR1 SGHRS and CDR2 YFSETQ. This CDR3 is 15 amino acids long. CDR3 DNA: TGCGCCAGCAGCCAACTGGGACAGAGGTTAACTGAAGCTTTCTTT. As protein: CASSQLGQRLTEAFF.

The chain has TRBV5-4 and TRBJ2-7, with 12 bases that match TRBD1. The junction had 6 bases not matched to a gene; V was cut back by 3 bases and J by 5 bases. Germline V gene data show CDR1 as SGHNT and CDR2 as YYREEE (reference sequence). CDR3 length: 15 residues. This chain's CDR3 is CASSSGTGGFDEQYF. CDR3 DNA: TGTGCCAGCAGCTCCGGGACAGGGGGCTTTGACGAGCAGTACTTC.

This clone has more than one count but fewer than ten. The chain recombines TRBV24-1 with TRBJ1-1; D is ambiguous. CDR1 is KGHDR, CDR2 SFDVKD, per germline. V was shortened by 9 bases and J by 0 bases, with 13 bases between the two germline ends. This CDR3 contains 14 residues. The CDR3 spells CATQKSGLNTEAFF. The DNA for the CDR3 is TGTGCCACCCAGAAGTCAGGTTTGAACACTGAAGCTTTCTTT.

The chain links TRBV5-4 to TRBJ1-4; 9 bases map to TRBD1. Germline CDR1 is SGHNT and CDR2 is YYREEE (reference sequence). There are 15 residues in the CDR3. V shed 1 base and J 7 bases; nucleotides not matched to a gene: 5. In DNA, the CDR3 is TGTGCCAGCAGCTTGCCCGGGACAGGGAGTGAAAAACTGTTTTTT. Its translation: CASSLPGTGSEKLFF.

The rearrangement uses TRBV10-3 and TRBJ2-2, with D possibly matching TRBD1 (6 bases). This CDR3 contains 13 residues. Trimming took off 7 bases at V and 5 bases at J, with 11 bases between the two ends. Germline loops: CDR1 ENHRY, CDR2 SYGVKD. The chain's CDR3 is CAINGQNTGELFF. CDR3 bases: TGTGCCATCAATGGACAGAATACCGGGGAGCTGTTTTTT.

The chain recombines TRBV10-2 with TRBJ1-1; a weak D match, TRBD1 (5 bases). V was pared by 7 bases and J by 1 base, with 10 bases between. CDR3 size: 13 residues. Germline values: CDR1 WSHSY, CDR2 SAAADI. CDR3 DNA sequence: TGCGCCAGCATGGGGCGGACGAACACTGAAGCTTTCTTT. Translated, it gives CASMGRTNTEAFF.

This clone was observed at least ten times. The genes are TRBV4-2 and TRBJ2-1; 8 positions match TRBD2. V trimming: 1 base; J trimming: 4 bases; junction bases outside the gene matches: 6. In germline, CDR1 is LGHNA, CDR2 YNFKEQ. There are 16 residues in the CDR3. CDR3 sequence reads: CASSQAQSGSYNEQFF. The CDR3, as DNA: TGTGCCAGCAGCCAAGCCCAAAGCGGGAGTTACAATGAGCAGTTCTTC.

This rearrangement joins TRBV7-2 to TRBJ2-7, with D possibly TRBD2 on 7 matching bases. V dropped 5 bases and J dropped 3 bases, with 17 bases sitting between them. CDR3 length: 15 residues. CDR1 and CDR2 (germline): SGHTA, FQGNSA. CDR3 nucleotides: TGTGCCAGCAGCCCAAATGCGGGGGCCTACTACGAGCAGTACTTC. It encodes CASSPNAGAYYEQYF.

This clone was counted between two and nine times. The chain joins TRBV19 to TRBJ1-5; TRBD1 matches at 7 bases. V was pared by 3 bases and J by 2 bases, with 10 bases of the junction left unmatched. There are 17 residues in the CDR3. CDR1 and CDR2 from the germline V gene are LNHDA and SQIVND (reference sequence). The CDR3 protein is CASSMGRGVWRNQPQHF. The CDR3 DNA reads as TGTGCCAGTAGTATGGGCAGGGGGGTTTGGCGCAATCAGCCCCAGCATTTT.

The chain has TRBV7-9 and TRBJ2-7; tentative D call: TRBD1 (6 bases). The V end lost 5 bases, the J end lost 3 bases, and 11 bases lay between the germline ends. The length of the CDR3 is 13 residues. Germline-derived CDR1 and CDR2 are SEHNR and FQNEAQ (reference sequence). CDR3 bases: TGTGCCAGCAGCCGCCGGGACAACTACGAGCAGTACTTC. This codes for CASSRRDNYEQYF.

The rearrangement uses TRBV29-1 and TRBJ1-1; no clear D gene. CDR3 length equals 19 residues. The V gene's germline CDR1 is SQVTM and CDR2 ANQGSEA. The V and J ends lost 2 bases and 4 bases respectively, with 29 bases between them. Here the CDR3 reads CSVELGSLTTWEETTEAFF. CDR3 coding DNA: TGCAGCGTTGAATTGGGCAGCCTAACGACGTGGGAGGAGACCACTGAAGCTTTCTTT. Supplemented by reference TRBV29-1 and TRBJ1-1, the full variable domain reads SAVISQKPSRDICQRGTSLTIQCQVDSQVTMMFWYRQQPGQSLTLIATANQGSEATYESGFVIDKFPISRPNLTFSTLTVSNMSPEDSSIYLCSVELGSLTTWEETTEAFFGQGTRLTVV.

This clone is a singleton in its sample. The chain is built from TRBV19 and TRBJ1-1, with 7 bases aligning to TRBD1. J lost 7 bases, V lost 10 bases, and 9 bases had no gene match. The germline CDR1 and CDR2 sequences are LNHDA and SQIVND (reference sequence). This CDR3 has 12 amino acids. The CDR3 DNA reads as TGTGCCACCCGAAGGGGGCAGGGTGAAGCTTTCTTT. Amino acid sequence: CATRRGQGEAFF. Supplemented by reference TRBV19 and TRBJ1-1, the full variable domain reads DGGITQSPKYLFRKEGQNVTLSCEQNLNHDAMYWYRQDPGQGLRLIYYSQIVNDFQKGDIAEGYSVSREKKESFPLTVTSAQKNPTAFYLCATRRGQGEAFFGQGTRLTVV.

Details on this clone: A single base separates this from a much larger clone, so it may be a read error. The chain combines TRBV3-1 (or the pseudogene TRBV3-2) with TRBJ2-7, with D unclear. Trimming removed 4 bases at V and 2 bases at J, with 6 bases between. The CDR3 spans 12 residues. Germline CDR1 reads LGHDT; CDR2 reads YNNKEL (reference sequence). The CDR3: CASSPRPYEQYF. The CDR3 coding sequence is TGTGCCAGCAGCCCCAGGCCCTACGAGCAGTACTTC.

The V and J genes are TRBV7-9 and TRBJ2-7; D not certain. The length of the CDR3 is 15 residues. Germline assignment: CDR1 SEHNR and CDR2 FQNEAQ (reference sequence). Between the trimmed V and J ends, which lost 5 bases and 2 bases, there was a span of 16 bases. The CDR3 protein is CASSPRVSAPYEQYF. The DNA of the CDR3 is TGTGCCAGCAGCCCCCGGGTTTCAGCCCCCTACGAGCAGTACTTC. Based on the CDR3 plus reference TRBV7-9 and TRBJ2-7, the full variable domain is DTGVSQNPRHKITKRGQNVTFRCDPISEHNRLYWYRQTLGQGPEFLTYFQNEAQLEKSRLLSDRFSAERPKGSFSTLEIQRTEQGDSAMYLCASSPRVSAPYEQYFGPGTRLTVT.

The DNA for the CDR3 is TGTGCCACCAGCACGGGACTAGCGTTCAGCACAGATACGCAGTATTTT. It encodes CATSTGLAFSTDTQYF. The chain employs TRBV15 and TRBJ2-3, with 10 bases lining up with TRBD2. This CDR3 region has 16 residues. The germline gives CDR1 LNHNV, CDR2 YYDKDF (reference sequence). Trimming removed 4 bases from V and 0 bases from J; junction bases left unmatched: 4.

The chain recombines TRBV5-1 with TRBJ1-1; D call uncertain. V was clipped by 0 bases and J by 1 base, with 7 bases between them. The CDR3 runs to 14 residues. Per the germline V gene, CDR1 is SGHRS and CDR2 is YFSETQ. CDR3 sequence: CASSLGHSNTEAFF. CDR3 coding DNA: TGCGCCAGCAGCTTGGGACACTCGAACACTGAAGCTTTCTTT.

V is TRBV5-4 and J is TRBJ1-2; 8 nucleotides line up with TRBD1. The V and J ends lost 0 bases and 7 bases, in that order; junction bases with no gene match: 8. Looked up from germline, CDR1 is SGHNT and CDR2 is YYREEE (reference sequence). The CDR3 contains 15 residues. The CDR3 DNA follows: TGTGCCAGCAGCTTGGAATACAGGGGGGATGGTGGCTACACCTTC. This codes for CASSLEYRGDGGYTF.

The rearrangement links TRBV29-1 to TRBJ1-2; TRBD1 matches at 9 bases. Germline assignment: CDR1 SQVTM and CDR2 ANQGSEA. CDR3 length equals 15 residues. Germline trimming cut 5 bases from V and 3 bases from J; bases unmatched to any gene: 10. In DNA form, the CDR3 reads TGCAGCGTTAGGACAGGGGACGGTATTGACTATGGCTACACCTTC. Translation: CSVRTGDGIDYGYTF.

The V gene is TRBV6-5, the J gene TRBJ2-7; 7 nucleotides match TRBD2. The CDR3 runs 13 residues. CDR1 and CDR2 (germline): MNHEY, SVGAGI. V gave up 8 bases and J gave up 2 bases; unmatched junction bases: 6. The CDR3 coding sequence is TGTGCCAGCGCCCTAGCGGAGCCCTACGAGCAGTACTTC. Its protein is CASALAEPYEQYF.

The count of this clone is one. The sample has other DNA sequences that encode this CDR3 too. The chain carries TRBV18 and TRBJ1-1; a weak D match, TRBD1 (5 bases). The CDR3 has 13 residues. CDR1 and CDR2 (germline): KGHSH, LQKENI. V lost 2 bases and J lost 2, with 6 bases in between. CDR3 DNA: TGTGCCAGCTCACCAACAGGAAACACTGAAGCTTTCTTT. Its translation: CASSPTGNTEAFF.

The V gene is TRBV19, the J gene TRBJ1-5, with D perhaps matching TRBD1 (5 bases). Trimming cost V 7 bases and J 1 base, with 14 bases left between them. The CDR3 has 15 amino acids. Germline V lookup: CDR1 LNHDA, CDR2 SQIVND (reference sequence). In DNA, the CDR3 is TGTGCCAGTACCTTCTGGGGGGGGAGCAATCAGCCCCAGCATTTT. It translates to CASTFWGGSNQPQHF.

The CDR3 reads CASSSTPGQPQHF. As DNA, the CDR3 is TGCGCCAGCAGCAGCACACCGGGACAGCCCCAGCATTTT. This chain connects TRBV5-1 to TRBJ1-5; no definite D call. CDR1 SGHRS and CDR2 YFSETQ come from the germline V gene. Trimming removed 4 bases at V and 7 bases at J, with 12 bases between. The CDR3 spans 13 residues.

In nucleotides, the CDR3 is TGTGCCACCGGAGACAGGGGTCAGCCCCAGCATTTT. This codes for CATGDRGQPQHF. The gene calls are TRBV6-5 and TRBJ1-5; 8 bases agree with TRBD1. Trimming took 10 bases from V and 6 from J; bases not matched to a gene: 5. The CDR3 totals 12 residues. Germline values: CDR1 MNHEY, CDR2 SVGAGI.

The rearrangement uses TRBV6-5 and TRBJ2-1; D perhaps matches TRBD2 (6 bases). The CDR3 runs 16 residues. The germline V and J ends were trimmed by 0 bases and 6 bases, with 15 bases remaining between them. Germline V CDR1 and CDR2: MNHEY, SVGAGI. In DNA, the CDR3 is TGTGCCAGCAGTTACTCTGGTCTGGGAGGTGGCAATGAGCAGTTCTTC. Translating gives CASSYSGLGGGNEQFF.